What follows are 11 T cell receptor beta chains derived from one specimen sequenced in a study of CD8 T cells in ankylosing spondylitis. TCRdb passed the 5' RACE reads through MiXCR, listing each CDR3 protein once. The repertoire has tens of thousands of distinct CDR3 sequences, roughly 30% of them found once; the top ten carry roughly 60%. Sequences were obtained from blood, either unsorted or a sorted T cell fraction (not recorded which). These receptors were collected from a male donor with ankylosing spondylitis or in good health (not recorded which).

The table lists this clonotype with many counts. This chain links TRBV5-1 with TRBJ2-3; TRBD2 matches 9 bases. The J segment lost 4 bases and the V segment lost 2 bases, leaving 5 bases of the junction unmatched. The CDR3 is 15 amino acids. Germline loops: CDR1 SGHRS, CDR2 YFSETQ. The CDR3 sequence is CASSFLAGAADTQYF. CDR3 in DNA: TGCGCCAGCAGCTTTTTAGCGGGGGCGGCAGATACGCAGTATTTT.

This clonotype was detected many times. The chain couples TRBV20-1 to TRBJ2-2, with D perhaps given as TRBD1 or TRBD2 (6 bases each). Between the trimmed V and J ends, which lost 0 bases and 5 bases, there was a span of 16 bases. The CDR3 has 16 amino acids. The germline V gene has CDR1 DFQATT and CDR2 SNEGSKA (reference sequence). The DNA of the CDR3 is TGCAGTGCTAGAGATCCCGGGAGCAGGGGTACCGGGGAGCTGTTTTTT. It specifies CSARDPGSRGTGELFF.

This clonotype was seen a handful of times. The DNA for the CDR3 is TGTGCCAGTAGTATTCTTTCGATAGATACGCAGTATTTT. Translated, it gives CASSILSIDTQYF. V and J are TRBV19 and TRBJ2-3; D gene unclear. Germline CDR1 is LNHDA and CDR2 is SQIVND (reference sequence). The CDR3 totals 13 residues. V was trimmed by 3 bases and J by 5 bases, leaving 9 bases between them. Full variable domain (rest looked up from reference TRBV19 and TRBJ2-3): DGGITQSPKYLFRKEGQNVTLSCEQNLNHDAMYWYRQDPGQGLRLIYYSQIVNDFQKGDIAEGYSVSREKKESFPLTVTSAQKNPTAFYLCASSILSIDTQYFGPGTRLTVL.

The rearrangement links TRBV4-2 to TRBJ1-5; D is perhaps TRBD1 (6 bases). The CDR3 runs 15 residues. The germline V gene encodes CDR1 LGHNA and CDR2 YNFKEQ. Trimming took 0 bases from V and 5 from J, leaving 11 bases between them. CDR3 DNA sequence: TGTGCCAGCAGCCAAGATTCGGGGGGCTATCAGCCCCAGCATTTT. It encodes CASSQDSGGYQPQHF.

CDR3 sequence: CASHGGRHNEQFF. In DNA form, the CDR3 reads TGTGCCAGCCACGGGGGGCGGCACAATGAGCAGTTCTTC. This rearrangement joins TRBV12-3 or TRBV12-4 to TRBJ2-1, with D possibly matching TRBD2 (7 bases). The length of the CDR3 is 13 residues. V dropped 8 bases and J dropped 5 bases, with 13 bases sitting between them.

The chain has TRBV5-1 and TRBJ1-5; D remains unclear. The CDR3 loop spans 14 amino acids. Germline CDR1 and CDR2: SGHRS and YFSETQ. V was pared by 0 bases and J by 0 bases, with 4 bases between. The CDR3 spells CASSLVNSNQPQHF. CDR3 sequence (DNA): TGCGCCAGCAGCTTGGTTAATAGCAATCAGCCCCAGCATTTT.

On this clonotype: Its ends do not fully match the called genes, so a read error is possible. The gene calls are TRBV7-7 and TRBJ2-1; TRBD2 might be the D (6 bases). Germline V gives CDR1 SSHAT, CDR2 FNYEAQ (reference sequence). The CDR3 loop spans 14 amino acids. CDR3 DNA sequence: TGTGCTAGCAGCTTAAGGACTGGAGCGGGTGAGCAGTTCTTC. This encodes CASSLRTGAGEQFF.

The J gene is TRBJ1-5, the V gene TRBV12-5; D gene ambiguous. The germline V gene has CDR1 LGHNT and CDR2 FRNRAP. Trimming stripped 7 bases from V and 7 bases from J, with 14 bases between. The CDR3 sequence is 13 residues long. CDR3 loop: CASAGKGRQPQHF. The DNA of the CDR3 is TGTGCTAGTGCTGGAAAGGGTCGCCAGCCCCAGCATTTT.

This clonotype has only a few counts. J is TRBJ2-1 and V is TRBV18; possible D gene TRBD2, 6 bases. The CDR3 consists of 14 residues. CDR1 and CDR2 from the germline V gene are KGHSH and LQKENI. V lost 5 bases and J 7 bases, leaving 15 bases between the germline ends. The DNA for the CDR3 is TGTGCCAGCTCAGCGGGAATTGGCTCGAATGAGCAGTTCTTC. This encodes CASSAGIGSNEQFF.

This clonotype was picked up a small number of times. This chain uses TRBV5-1 with TRBJ2-2; D gene ambiguous. The CDR3 length is 15 residues. The germline CDR1 and CDR2 sequences are SGHRS and YFSETQ. The ends were cut back, 0 bases at V and 2 bases at J, with 8 bases in the middle. The CDR3 is CASSLGRTNTGELFF. The DNA for the CDR3 is TGCGCCAGCAGCTTGGGACGGACCAACACCGGGGAGCTGTTTTTT.

The genes are TRBV6-4 and TRBJ2-7; 7 bases fit TRBD1. The V and J ends lost 3 bases and 7 bases, in that order; junction bases with no gene match: 12. The CDR3 totals 15 residues. Per germline, CDR1 MRHNA and CDR2 SNTAGT. In DNA form, the CDR3 reads TGTGCCAGCAGTGAGTTGGCAGGGGGTCACGGGGAGCAGTACGTC. As protein: CASSELAGGHGEQYV.